Shown below are 5 T cell receptor beta chains from a single sample sequenced in a study of blood T cell repertoires in COVID-19. Method: immunoSEQ multiplex PCR; TCRdb's copy keeps in-frame clones and lacks some. The sample consists of approximately 58,000 clones, under 90% of them appearing once. Material for sequencing was peripheral blood. The receptors shown here come from a man aged 40-49 years with active COVID-19.

This clone was counted a single time. J is TRBJ1-1 and V is TRBV2; 7 bases align to TRBD1. Germline values: CDR1 SNHLY, CDR2 FYNNEI. The junction had 4 bases not matched to a gene; V was cut back by 3 bases and J by 3 bases. CDR3 length: 14 residues. CDR3 residues: CASSEDRWDTEAFF. The DNA for the CDR3 is TGTGCCAGCAGTGAGGACAGGTGGGACACTGAAGCTTTCTTT.

V and J are TRBV19 and TRBJ2-1; tentatively, D is TRBD2 (5 bases). Germline CDR1 LNHDA, CDR2 SQIVND (reference sequence). Trimming took 3 bases from V and 7 from J, leaving 13 bases between them. This CDR3 has 14 amino acids. CDR3 nucleotides: TGTGCCAGTAGTATTGTAGGAGGAGGTAATGAGCAGTTCTTC. This sequence encodes CASSIVGGGNEQFF.

The rearrangement joins TRBV7-8 to TRBJ2-1; 16 bases are shared with TRBD2. V gave up 1 base and J gave up 8 bases; unmatched junction bases: 8. Germline CDR1 and CDR2: SGHVS and FQNEAQ. The CDR3 spans 18 residues. The CDR3 nucleotides read TGTGCCAGCAGCTTAGAGGGGGGACTAGCGGGAGGGATCGATGAGCAGTTCTTC. Amino acids: CASSLEGGLAGGIDEQFF.

The chain employs TRBV27 and TRBJ2-7, with D perhaps matching TRBD2 (5 bases). CDR1 and CDR2 from the germline V gene are MNHEY and SMNVEV (reference sequence). The V end lost 6 bases, the J end lost 0 bases, and 15 bases lay between the germline ends. The CDR3 is 15 amino acids. CDR3 protein: CASRDSARSSYEQYF. CDR3 coding DNA: TGTGCCAGCAGGGATAGCGCCAGGAGCTCCTACGAGCAGTACTTC.

This clone was recorded only once. This sequence joins TRBV2 and TRBJ1-5; 8 nucleotides match TRBD1. This CDR3 contains 15 residues. V lost 5 bases to trimming and J lost 7 bases; unmatched junction nucleotides: 10. Germline V gene lookup returns CDR1 SNHLY and CDR2 FYNNEI. CDR3 amino acids: CASSLDRGGGQPQHF. The CDR3 region has the DNA TGTGCCAGCAGTTTAGACAGGGGTGGAGGACAGCCCCAGCATTTT.